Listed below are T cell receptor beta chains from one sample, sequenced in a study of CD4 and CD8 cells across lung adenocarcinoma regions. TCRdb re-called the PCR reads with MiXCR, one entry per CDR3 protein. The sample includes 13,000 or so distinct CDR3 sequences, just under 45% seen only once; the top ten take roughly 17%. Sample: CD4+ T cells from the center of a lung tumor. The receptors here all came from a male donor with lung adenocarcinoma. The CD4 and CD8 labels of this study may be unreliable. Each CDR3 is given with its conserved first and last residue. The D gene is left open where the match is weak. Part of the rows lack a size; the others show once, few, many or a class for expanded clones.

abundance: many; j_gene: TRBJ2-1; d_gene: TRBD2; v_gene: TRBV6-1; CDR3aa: CASSRPSSGRAAEQFF; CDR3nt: TGTGCCAGCAGTCGTCCTTCTAGCGGGAGGGCCGCTGAGCAGTTCTTC
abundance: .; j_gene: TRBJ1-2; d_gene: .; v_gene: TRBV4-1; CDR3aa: CASSQVSTNYGYTF; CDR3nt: TGCGCCAGCAGCCAAGTATCCACCAACTATGGCTACACCTTC
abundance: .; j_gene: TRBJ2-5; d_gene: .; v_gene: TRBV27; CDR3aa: CARGTGGQDKDTQYF; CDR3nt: TGTGCCAGGGGGACCGGGGGTCAAGACAAAGATACCCAGTACTTC
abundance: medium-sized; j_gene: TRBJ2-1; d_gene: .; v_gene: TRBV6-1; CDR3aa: CASSALLGHEQFF; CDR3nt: TGTGCCAGCAGTGCTCTGTTAGGTCATGAGCAGTTCTTC
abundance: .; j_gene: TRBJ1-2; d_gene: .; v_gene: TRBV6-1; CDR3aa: CASRRPDRSYTF; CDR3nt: TGTGCCAGCAGGAGACCAGACAGAAGCTACACCTTC
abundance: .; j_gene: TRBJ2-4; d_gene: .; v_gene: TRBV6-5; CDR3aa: CASSFSGLRAKNTQYF; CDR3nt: TGTGCCAGCAGTTTCTCGGGGCTGAGAGCCAAAAATACGCAGTACTTC
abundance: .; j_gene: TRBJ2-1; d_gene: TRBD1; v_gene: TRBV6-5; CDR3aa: CASSYGQGALYEQFF; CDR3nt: TGTGCCAGCAGTTACGGACAGGGGGCTCTGTACGAGCAGTTCTTC
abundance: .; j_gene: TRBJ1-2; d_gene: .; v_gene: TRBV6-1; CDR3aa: CASRGVDSLSYGYTF; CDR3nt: TGTGCCAGCCGAGGTGTGGACAGCTTATCCTATGGCTACACCTTC
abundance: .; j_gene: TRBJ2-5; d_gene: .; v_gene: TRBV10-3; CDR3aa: CAGGGGRGQDTQYF; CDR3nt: TGTGCGGGTGGCGGGGGCAGAGGCCAAGATACCCAGTACTTC
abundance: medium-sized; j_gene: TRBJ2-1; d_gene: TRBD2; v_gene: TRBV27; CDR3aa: CASSRTSGTLSYNEQFF; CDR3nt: TGTGCCAGCAGCCGAACTAGCGGGACCCTCTCCTACAATGAGCAGTTCTTC
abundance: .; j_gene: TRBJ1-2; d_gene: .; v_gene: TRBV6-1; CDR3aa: CASSITGRANYGYTF; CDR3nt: TGTGCCAGCAGCATAACAGGTAGAGCTAACTATGGCTACACCTTC
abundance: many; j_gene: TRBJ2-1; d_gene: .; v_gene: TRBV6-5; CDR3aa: CASSYSSPYNEQFF; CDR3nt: TGTGCCAGCAGTTACTCTTCACCTTACAATGAGCAGTTCTTC
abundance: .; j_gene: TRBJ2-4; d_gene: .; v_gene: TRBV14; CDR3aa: CASSRSGIAKNIQYF; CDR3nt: TGTGCCAGCAGCAGATCCGGGATCGCCAAAAACATCCAGTACTTC
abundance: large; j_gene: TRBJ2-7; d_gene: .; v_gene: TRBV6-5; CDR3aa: CASRPGRNSYEQYF; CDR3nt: TGTGCCAGCAGGCCGGGACGGAACTCCTACGAGCAGTACTTC
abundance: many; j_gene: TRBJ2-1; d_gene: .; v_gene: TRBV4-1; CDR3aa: CASSQTPSSYNEQFF; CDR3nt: TGCGCCAGCAGCCAGACACCGAGCTCCTACAATGAGCAGTTCTTC
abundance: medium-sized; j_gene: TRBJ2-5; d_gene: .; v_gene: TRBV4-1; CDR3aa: CASSQEQNWEEETQYF; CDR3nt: TGCGCCAGCAGCCAAGAACAGAATTGGGAGGAAGAGACCCAGTACTTC
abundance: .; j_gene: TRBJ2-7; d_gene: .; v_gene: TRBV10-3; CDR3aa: CAVSGPSGTDMQYF; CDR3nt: TGTGCCGTCTCGGGCCCGAGCGGCACAGACATGCAGTACTTC
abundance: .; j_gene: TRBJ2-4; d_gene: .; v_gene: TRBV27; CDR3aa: CASSVFRPPGFYNEQYF; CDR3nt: TGTGCCAGCAGTGTATTCCGACCCCCTGGGTTCTACAATGAGCAGTACTTC
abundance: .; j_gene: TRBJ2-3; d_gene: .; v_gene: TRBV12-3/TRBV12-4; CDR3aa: CAGSGGGDKDTQYF; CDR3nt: TGTGCGGGCAGTGGGGGGGGGGACAAAGATACGCAGTACTTT
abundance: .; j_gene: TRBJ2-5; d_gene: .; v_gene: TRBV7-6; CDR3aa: CASSLGEETQYF; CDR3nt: TGTGCCAGCAGCTTAGGGGAAGAGACCCAGTACTTC
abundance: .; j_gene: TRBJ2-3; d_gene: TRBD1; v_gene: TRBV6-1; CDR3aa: CARGVQGWHTDTQYF; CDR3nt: TGTGCCAGGGGTGTACAGGGGTGGCACACAGATACGCAGTATTTT
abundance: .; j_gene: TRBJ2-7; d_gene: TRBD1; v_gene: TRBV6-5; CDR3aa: CASSYAGDRGFEQYF; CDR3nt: TGTGCCAGCAGTTACGCCGGGGACAGGGGTTTCGAGCAGTACTTC